The 24 T cell receptor beta chains below were found in one sample sequenced in a study of spatial heterogeneity in lung cancer. One entry per CDR3 protein, called by TCRdb with MiXCR from the 5' RACE reads. The repertoire has about 43,000 distinct CDR3 sequences, approximately 22% of them found once; the top ten carry 6.5% to 9%. The sample's time point: blood at routine non-recurrence follow-up after resection. The sequences come from PBMCs, collected at follow-up. These receptors all come from a female donor with early-stage non-small cell lung cancer.

This chain links TRBV20-1 with TRBJ1-2; perhaps TRBD1 as D (6 bases). This CDR3 contains 14 residues. Trimming shortened V by 3 bases and J by 3 bases, and 14 bases separated the two germline ends. Germline assignment: CDR1 DFQATT and CDR2 SNEGSKA (reference sequence). CDR3 bases: TGCAGTGCTAGTGTTCAGGGGCAGGACTATGGCTACACCTTC. Protein product: CSASVQGQDYGYTF.

This clonotype was counted many times. The V gene is TRBV7-2, the J gene TRBJ2-1; 10 bases agree with TRBD2. The V gene end was trimmed by 1 base and the J gene end by 6 bases; junction bases not matched to a gene: 3. The CDR3 is 15 amino acids. CDR1 and CDR2 (germline): SGHTA, FQGNSA. The CDR3 DNA follows: TGTGCCAGCAGCTTAGTATTAGCGGGGGGCAATGAGCAGTTCTTC. This encodes CASSLVLAGGNEQFF.

The rearrangement links TRBV5-1 to TRBJ1-5; TRBD1 is a possible D gene (5 bases). Deletions cut 0 bases from V and 2 bases from J, with 6 bases between. CDR3 length equals 14 residues. Germline-derived CDR1 and CDR2 are SGHRS and YFSETQ. CDR3 protein: CASSLGGGNQPQHF. In DNA, the CDR3 is TGCGCCAGCAGCTTGGGGGGCGGCAATCAGCCCCAGCATTTT.

With regard to this clonotype: A read error may produce the germline difference seen at one junction end. The chain links TRBV24-1 to TRBJ2-1; a possible D gene is TRBD1 (6 bases). Germline V gene lookup returns CDR1 KGHDR and CDR2 SFDVKD. The CDR3 loop spans 14 amino acids. The CDR3 loop is CATRARGSSNEQFF. The CDR3, as DNA: TGTGCCACCAGAGCAAGGGGGTCCTCCAATGAGCAGTTCTTC.

By frequency in the sample, this clonotype is medium-sized. V usage is TRBV27 and J usage is TRBJ2-7, with 9 bases aligning to TRBD2. CDR1 and CDR2 (germline): MNHEY, SMNVEV (reference sequence). V was clipped by 3 bases and J by 4 bases; unmatched bases: 4. The CDR3 is 14 amino acids. The CDR3 DNA reads as TGTGCCAGCAGTTTGATAGCGGGAGCTTACGAGCAGTACTTC. Encoded protein: CASSLIAGAYEQYF.

This clonotype was counted at least ten times. The chain recombines TRBV20-1 with TRBJ1-6; D is undetermined. Trimming took off 3 bases at V and 8 bases at J, with 11 bases between the two ends. The CDR3 extends over 13 amino acids. Germline assignment: CDR1 DFQATT and CDR2 SNEGSKA (reference sequence). In nucleotides, the CDR3 is TGCAGTGCTAGTGAGGGAGATGATTCACCCCTCCACTTT. It is translated as CSASEGDDSPLHF.

The chain uses TRBV10-3 and TRBJ2-7; D is uncertain. Trimming took 0 bases from V and 7 from J, leaving 13 bases between them. The germline CDR1 and CDR2 sequences are ENHRY and SYGVKD. There are 14 residues in the CDR3. CDR3 residues: CAISESPDSREQYV. The CDR3 coding sequence is TGTGCCATCAGTGAGTCACCAGATTCCCGAGAGCAGTACGTC.

The chain employs TRBV29-1 and TRBJ1-3; D is undetermined. CDR1 is SQVTM and CDR2 is ANQGSEA in the germline V gene. The CDR3 length is 13 residues. V was cut by 4 bases and J by 0 bases, with 7 bases left in between. The CDR3 loop is CSVVQDSGNTIYF. The CDR3, as DNA: TGCAGCGTTGTTCAGGACTCTGGAAACACCATATATTTT. Together with reference TRBV29-1 and TRBJ1-3, the CDR3 gives the full variable domain: SAVISQKPSRDICQRGTSLTIQCQVDSQVTMMFWYRQQPGQSLTLIATANQGSEATYESGFVIDKFPISRPNLTFSTLTVSNMSPEDSSIYLCSVVQDSGNTIYFGEGSWLTVV.

The chain combines TRBV29-1 with TRBJ2-1, with 7 bases that match TRBD1. The CDR3 is 14 residues long. CDR1 is SQVTM and CDR2 is ANQGSEA in the germline V gene. After removal of 7 bases from V and 8 bases from J, the junction contained 14 bases not matched to a gene. The CDR3 region is CSAQMGQLFDEQFF. The CDR3 DNA reads TGCAGCGCCCAAATGGGACAGTTGTTCGATGAGCAGTTCTTC.

V gene TRBV20-1 combines with J gene TRBJ1-3; D may be TRBD1 (5 bases). V lost 4 bases, J lost 7 bases, and 14 bases lay in between. This CDR3 spans 13 amino acids. Per the germline V gene, CDR1 is DFQATT and CDR2 is SNEGSKA (reference sequence). CDR3 in DNA: TGCAGTGCTACGACGCCAGGGTTGAACACCATATATTTT. This gives the protein CSATTPGLNTIYF.

This clonotype has ten or more counts. This sequence joins TRBV5-6 and TRBJ2-5; 10 nucleotides line up with TRBD1. J was trimmed by 4 bases and V by 3 bases; bases with no gene match: 9. Germline loops: CDR1 SGHDT, CDR2 YYEEEE. There are 16 residues in the CDR3. The CDR3, as DNA: TGTGCCAGCAGCTGGGGAGGACAGGGGGTACGAGAGACCCAGTACTTC. Translating it yields CASSWGGQGVRETQYF.

This clonotype showed up just once. CDR3 amino acids: CASSQVVGLAGLEQFF. DNA for the CDR3: TGTGCCAGCAGCCAAGTCGTCGGACTAGCGGGACTTGAGCAGTTCTTC. The chain recombines TRBV4-2 with TRBJ2-1; TRBD2 matches at 12 bases. Germline V gene lookup returns CDR1 LGHNA and CDR2 YNFKEQ. The V and J ends lost 1 base and 9 bases, in that order; junction bases with no gene match: 7. The CDR3 length is 16 residues.

The V and J genes are TRBV6-5 and TRBJ2-1, with 14 bases that match TRBD2. The CDR3 is 17 residues long. Germline values: CDR1 MNHEY, CDR2 SVGAGI. Unmatched junction bases numbered 9, after V lost 6 bases and J lost 5 bases. The CDR3: CASRPTSGGGQDNEQFF. As DNA, the CDR3 is TGTGCCAGCAGGCCGACTAGCGGGGGGGGGCAAGACAATGAGCAGTTCTTC.

The table lists this clonotype with many counts. This chain joins TRBV10-3 and TRBJ2-1, with D hard to call. Per germline, CDR1 ENHRY and CDR2 SYGVKD. V gave up 0 bases and J gave up 4 bases, with 10 bases separating them. The CDR3 covers 15 residues. This CDR3 reads CAISESTGKYNEQFF. As DNA, the CDR3 is TGTGCCATCAGTGAGTCGACTGGCAAGTACAATGAGCAGTTCTTC.

The chain is built from TRBV10-3 and TRBJ2-7; D tentatively fits TRBD1 or TRBD2 (5 bases each). Trimming took off 7 bases at V and 5 bases at J, with 15 bases between the two ends. The CDR3 consists of 13 residues. The V gene's germline CDR1 is ENHRY and CDR2 SYGVKD. This chain's CDR3 is CAITGQGRDEQYF. CDR3 nucleotides: TGTGCCATCACGGGGCAGGGTAGGGACGAGCAGTACTTC.

The rearrangement uses TRBV7-9 and TRBJ2-7; a possible D gene is TRBD1 (6 bases). The CDR3 loop spans 15 amino acids. V was cut by 5 bases and J by 2 bases, with 16 bases left in between. Germline V CDR1 and CDR2: SEHNR, FQNEAQ (reference sequence). The CDR3 sequence: CASSHGRGDTYEQYF. DNA for the CDR3: TGTGCCAGCAGCCATGGGAGAGGGGACACCTACGAGCAGTACTTC.

Only a few counts were recorded for this clonotype. The gene calls are TRBV7-2 and TRBJ1-2; 9 nucleotides align to TRBD1. This CDR3 is built from 14 residues. J was trimmed by 7 bases and V by 1 base; bases with no gene match: 4. Germline CDR1 and CDR2: SGHTA and FQGNSA. CDR3 sequence (DNA): TGTACCAGCAGCTTAGACAGGGGGCCTGGTGGCTACACCTTC. Translated, it gives CTSSLDRGPGGYTF.

The rearrangement uses TRBV18 and TRBJ2-2; possible D gene TRBD2, 6 bases. The CDR3 length is 15 residues. CDR1 and CDR2 (germline): KGHSH, LQKENI. Trimming took off 3 bases at V and 7 bases at J, with 15 bases between the two ends. The CDR3 DNA reads as TGTGCCAGCTCACCTACGGGACTGGGACGCGGGGAGCTGTTTTTT. Protein sequence: CASSPTGLGRGELFF. The whole variable domain, filled in from reference TRBV18 and TRBJ2-2, reads NAGVMQNPRHLVRRRGQEARLRCSPMKGHSHVYWYRQLPEEGLKFMVYLQKENIIDESGMPKERFSAEFPKEGPSILRIQQVVRGDSAAYFCASSPTGLGRGELFFGEGSRLTVL.

This clonotype was counted only a few times. CDR3 sequence: CASSQMGLSGNTIYF. In nucleotides, the CDR3 is TGTGCCAGCAGCCAAATGGGACTCTCTGGAAACACCATATATTTT. V usage is TRBV7-9 and J usage is TRBJ1-3, with D perhaps TRBD1 (5 bases). Germline-derived CDR1 and CDR2 are SEHNR and FQNEAQ (reference sequence). This CDR3 has 15 amino acids. Trimming took 5 bases from V and 0 from J, leaving 11 bases between them.

The chain employs TRBV7-9 and TRBJ1-3; D call uncertain. Trimming removed 1 base from V and 4 bases from J, with 11 bases in between. This CDR3 is 15 amino acids long. In germline, CDR1 is SEHNR, CDR2 FQNEAQ (reference sequence). The CDR3, as DNA: TGTGCCAGCAGCTTAGGGCCTGGTCCGGGAAACACCATATATTTT. Its translation: CASSLGPGPGNTIYF.

CDR3 sequence reads: CASSLVGAGYTF. DNA of the CDR3: TGTGCCAGCAGCTTAGTGGGAGCTGGCTACACCTTC. The genes are TRBV7-9 and TRBJ1-2; D not resolved. The length of the CDR3 is 12 residues. Trimming left V 1 base short and J 7 bases short, with 7 bases between. Germline loops: CDR1 SEHNR, CDR2 FQNEAQ (reference sequence).

This chain joins TRBV7-3 and TRBJ1-1, with unresolved D. Trimming shortened V by 5 bases and J by 0 bases, and 10 bases separated the two germline ends. Per the germline V gene, CDR1 is SGHTA and CDR2 is FQGTGA. This CDR3 comprises 14 residues. The CDR3 nucleotides are TGTGCCAGCAGCCCCGACACCGTGAACACTGAAGCTTTCTTT. It is translated as CASSPDTVNTEAFF.

The chain has TRBV20-1 and TRBJ2-5; TRBD2 matches 12 bases. The CDR3 loop spans 13 amino acids. The junction had 3 bases not matched to a gene; V was cut back by 5 bases and J by 5 bases. Germline assignment: CDR1 DFQATT and CDR2 SNEGSKA (reference sequence). CDR3 region: CSAQTSGSETQYF. The CDR3 nucleotides read TGCAGTGCTCAGACTAGCGGGAGTGAGACCCAGTACTTC.

V gene TRBV20-1 combines with J gene TRBJ2-1; D ambiguous. The CDR3 is 12 residues long. Germline V gene sequence: CDR1 DFQATT, CDR2 SNEGSKA (reference sequence). As DNA, the CDR3 is TGCAGCCACAAGAGCTCCTACAATGAGCAGTTCTTC. Protein: CSHKSSYNEQFF.